This T cell receptor beta chain was retrieved from a study of T cell responses to AZD1222 COVID-19 vaccine. Findings and limits, study-wide: CD4 TCRs associated with vaccination spanned spike, dominating at 160-218 and 743-854.

Data came from immunoSEQ multiplex PCR; TCRdb stores just in-frame clones and leaves some out. The repertoire holds nearly 110,000 clones, with more than 80% as singletons. Germline V lookup: CDR1 LGHDT, CDR2 YNNKEL (reference sequence). The CDR3 loop spans 17 amino acids. Between the trimmed V and J ends, which lost 1 base and 0 bases, there was a span of 13 bases. Turning to this clone: Antigen specificity is unknown.

Sequences were derived from peripheral blood, sampled on day 0 of AZD1222 vaccination. The genes are TRBV3-1 (or the pseudogene TRBV3-2) and TRBJ2-4; possible D gene TRBD2, 7 bases. The clonotype comes from an adult in good health. The CDR3 DNA reads as TGTGCCAGCAGCCAAGGCCCTGGGGGGGCAGCCAAAAACATTCAGTACTTC. Amino acid sequence: CASSQGPGGAAKNIQYF.